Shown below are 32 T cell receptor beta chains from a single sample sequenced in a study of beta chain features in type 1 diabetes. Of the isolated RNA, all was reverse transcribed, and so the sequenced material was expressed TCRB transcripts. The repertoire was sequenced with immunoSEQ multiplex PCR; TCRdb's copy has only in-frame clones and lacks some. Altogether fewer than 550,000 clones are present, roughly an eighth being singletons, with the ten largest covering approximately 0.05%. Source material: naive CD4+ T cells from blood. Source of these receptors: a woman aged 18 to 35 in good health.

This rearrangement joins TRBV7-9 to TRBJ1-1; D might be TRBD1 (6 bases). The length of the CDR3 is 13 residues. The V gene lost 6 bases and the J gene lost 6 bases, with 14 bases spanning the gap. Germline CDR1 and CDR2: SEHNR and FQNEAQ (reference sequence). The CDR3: CASRGGWDPEAFF. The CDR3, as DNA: TGTGCCAGCAGAGGGGGTTGGGACCCTGAAGCTTTCTTT.

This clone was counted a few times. Written as DNA, the CDR3 is TGTGCCTGGAGTGTACAAATGGGCACTGAAGCTTTCTTT. Its protein is CAWSVQMGTEAFF. The genes are TRBV30 and TRBJ1-1; D uncertain. The germline V gene encodes CDR1 GTSNPN and CDR2 SVGIG (reference sequence). The CDR3 totals 13 residues. Trimming took off 0 bases at V and 4 bases at J, with 9 bases between the two ends. Looking up the rest from reference TRBV30 and TRBJ1-1 gives the full variable domain: SQTIHQWPATLVQPVGSPLSLECTVEGTSNPNLYWYRQAAGRGLQLLFYSVGIGQISSEVPQNLSASRPQDRQFILSSKKLLLSDSGFYLCAWSVQMGTEAFFGQGTRLTVV.

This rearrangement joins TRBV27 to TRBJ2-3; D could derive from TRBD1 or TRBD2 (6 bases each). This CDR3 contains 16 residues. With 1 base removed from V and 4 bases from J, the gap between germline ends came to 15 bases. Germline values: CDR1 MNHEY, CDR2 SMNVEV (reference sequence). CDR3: CASSLLGTGAADTQYF. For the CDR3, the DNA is TGTGCCAGCAGTTTATTAGGGACGGGGGCCGCAGATACGCAGTATTTT.

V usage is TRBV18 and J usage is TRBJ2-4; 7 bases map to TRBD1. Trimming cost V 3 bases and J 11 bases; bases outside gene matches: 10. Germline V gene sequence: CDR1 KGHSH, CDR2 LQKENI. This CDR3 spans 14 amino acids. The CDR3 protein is CASSPIRDSSVQYF. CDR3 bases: TGTGCCAGCTCACCGATTCGGGACAGTTCGGTTCAGTACTTC.

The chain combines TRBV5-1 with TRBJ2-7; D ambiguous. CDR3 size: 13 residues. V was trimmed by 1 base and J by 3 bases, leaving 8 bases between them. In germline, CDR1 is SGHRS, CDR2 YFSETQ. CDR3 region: CASSLTSHYEQYF. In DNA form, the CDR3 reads TGCGCCAGCAGCTTGACATCACACTACGAGCAGTACTTC. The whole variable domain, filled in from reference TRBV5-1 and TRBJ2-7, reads KAGVTQTPRYLIKTRGQQVTLSCSPISGHRSVSWYQQTPGQGLQFLFEYFSETQRNKGNFPGRFSGRQFSNSRSEMNVSTLELGDSALYLCASSLTSHYEQYFGPGTRLTVT.

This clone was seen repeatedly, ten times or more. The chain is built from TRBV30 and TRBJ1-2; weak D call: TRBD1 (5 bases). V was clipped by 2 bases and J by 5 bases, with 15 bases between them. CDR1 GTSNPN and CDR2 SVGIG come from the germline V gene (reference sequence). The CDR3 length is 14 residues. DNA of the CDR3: TGTGCCTGGAGTATCCAGGGAGTAGGATATGGCTACACCTTC. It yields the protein CAWSIQGVGYGYTF.

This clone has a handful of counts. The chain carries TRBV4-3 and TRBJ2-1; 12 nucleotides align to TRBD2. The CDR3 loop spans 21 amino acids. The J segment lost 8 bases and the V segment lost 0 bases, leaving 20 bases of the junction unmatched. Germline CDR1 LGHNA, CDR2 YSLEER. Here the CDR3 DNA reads TGCGCCAGCAGCCAAGATTCTCTTAGATCGGGACTAGCGGGTATAGGGTATGAGCAGTTCTTC. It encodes CASSQDSLRSGLAGIGYEQFF.

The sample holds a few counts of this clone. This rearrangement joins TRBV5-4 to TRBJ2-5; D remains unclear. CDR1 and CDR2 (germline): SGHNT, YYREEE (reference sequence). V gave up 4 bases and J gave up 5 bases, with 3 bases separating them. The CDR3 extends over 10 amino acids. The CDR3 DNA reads TGTGCCAGCAGCCGGGAGACCCAGTACTTC. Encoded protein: CASSRETQYF. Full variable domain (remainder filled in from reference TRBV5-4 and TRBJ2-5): ETGVTQSPTHLIKTRGQQVTLRCSSQSGHNTVSWYQQALGQGPQFIFQYYREEENGRGNFPPRFSGLQFPNYSSELNVNALELDDSALYLCASSRETQYFGPGTRLLVL.

DNA for the CDR3: TGTGCCAGCAGCGACCGGGACAGGGACCACGAGCAGTACTTC. It encodes CASSDRDRDHEQYF. The V call is TRBV6-6, the J call TRBJ2-7, with 9 bases that match TRBD1. CDR3 size: 14 residues. Germline values: CDR1 MNHNY, CDR2 SVGAGI (reference sequence). The trim removed 6 bases at V and 5 bases at J, leaving 8 bases unmatched.

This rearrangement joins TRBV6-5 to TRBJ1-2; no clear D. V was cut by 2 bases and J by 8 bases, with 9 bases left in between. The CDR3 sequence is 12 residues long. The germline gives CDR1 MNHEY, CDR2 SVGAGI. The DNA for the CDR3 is TGTGCCAGCAGTTACCGACCGGGCGGCTACACCTTC. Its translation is CASSYRPGGYTF.

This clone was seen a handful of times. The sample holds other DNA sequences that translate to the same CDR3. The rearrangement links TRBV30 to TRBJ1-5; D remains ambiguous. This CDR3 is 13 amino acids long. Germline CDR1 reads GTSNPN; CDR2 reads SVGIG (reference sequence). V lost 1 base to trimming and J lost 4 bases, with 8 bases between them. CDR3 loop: CAWSGAGNQPQHF. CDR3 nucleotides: TGTGCCTGGAGTGGGGCGGGGAATCAGCCCCAGCATTTT.

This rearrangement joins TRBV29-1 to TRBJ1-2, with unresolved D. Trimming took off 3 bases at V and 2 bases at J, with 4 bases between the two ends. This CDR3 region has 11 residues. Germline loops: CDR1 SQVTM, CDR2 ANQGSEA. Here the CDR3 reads CSVDRNYGYTF. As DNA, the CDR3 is TGCAGCGTTGACAGGAACTATGGCTACACCTTC.

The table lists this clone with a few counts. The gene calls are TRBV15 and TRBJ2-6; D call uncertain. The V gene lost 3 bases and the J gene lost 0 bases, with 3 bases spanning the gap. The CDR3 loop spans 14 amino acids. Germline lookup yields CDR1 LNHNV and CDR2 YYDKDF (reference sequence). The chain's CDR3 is CATSSNSGANVLTF. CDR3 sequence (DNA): TGTGCCACCAGCAGTAACTCTGGGGCCAACGTCCTGACTTTC.

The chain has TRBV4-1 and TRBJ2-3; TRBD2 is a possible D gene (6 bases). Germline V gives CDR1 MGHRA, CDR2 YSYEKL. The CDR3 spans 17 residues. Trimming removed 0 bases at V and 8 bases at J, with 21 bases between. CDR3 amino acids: CASSQDRGGRGYATQYF. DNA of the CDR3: TGCGCCAGCAGCCAAGATAGGGGAGGCAGAGGGTATGCTACGCAGTATTTT.

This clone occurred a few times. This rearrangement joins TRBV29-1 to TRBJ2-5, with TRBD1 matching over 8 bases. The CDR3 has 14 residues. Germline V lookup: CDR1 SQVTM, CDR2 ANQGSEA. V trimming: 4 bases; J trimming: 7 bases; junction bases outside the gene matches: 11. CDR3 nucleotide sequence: TGCAGCGTTGGGGCAGGGGGCGCCCCGGGGACCCAGTACTTC. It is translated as CSVGAGGAPGTQYF.

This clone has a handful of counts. The CDR3 DNA sequence: TGCGCCAGCAGCTTCGTCCCGGGATTAGCCAAAAACATTCAGTACTTC. Translating gives CASSFVPGLAKNIQYF. The chain recombines TRBV5-1 with TRBJ2-4; D perhaps matches TRBD2 (5 bases). Trimming shortened V by 2 bases and J by 0 bases, and 12 bases separated the two germline ends. In germline, CDR1 is SGHRS, CDR2 YFSETQ. This CDR3 has 16 amino acids. Variable domain in full (rest from reference TRBV5-1 and TRBJ2-4): KAGVTQTPRYLIKTRGQQVTLSCSPISGHRSVSWYQQTPGQGLQFLFEYFSETQRNKGNFPGRFSGRQFSNSRSEMNVSTLELGDSALYLCASSFVPGLAKNIQYFGAGTRLSVL.

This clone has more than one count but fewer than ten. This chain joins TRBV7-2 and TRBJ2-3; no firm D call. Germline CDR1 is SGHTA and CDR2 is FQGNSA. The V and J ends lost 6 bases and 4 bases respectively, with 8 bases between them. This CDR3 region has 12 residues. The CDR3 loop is CASRVFPDTQYF. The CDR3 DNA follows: TGTGCCAGCAGAGTATTCCCAGATACGCAGTATTTT.

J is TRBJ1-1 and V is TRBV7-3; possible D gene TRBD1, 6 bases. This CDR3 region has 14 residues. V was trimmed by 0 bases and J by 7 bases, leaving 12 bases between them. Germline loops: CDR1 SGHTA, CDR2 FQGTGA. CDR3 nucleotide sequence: TGTGCCAGCAGCTTAACGCCAGGGGTCGGTGAAGCTTTCTTT. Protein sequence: CASSLTPGVGEAFF. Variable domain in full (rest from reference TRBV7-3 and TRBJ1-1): GAGVSQTPSNKVTEKGKYVELRCDPISGHTALYWYRQSLGQGPEFLIYFQGTGAADDSGLPNDRFFAVRPEGSVSTLKIQRTERGDSAVYLCASSLTPGVGEAFFGQGTRLTVV.

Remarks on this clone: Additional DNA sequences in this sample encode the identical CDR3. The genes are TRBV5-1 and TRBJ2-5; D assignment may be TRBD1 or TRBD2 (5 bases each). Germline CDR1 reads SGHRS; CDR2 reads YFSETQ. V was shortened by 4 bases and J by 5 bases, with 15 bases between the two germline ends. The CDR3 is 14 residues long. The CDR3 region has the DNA TGCGCCAGCAGCGACGGTCGGGACCGCGAGACCCAGTACTTC. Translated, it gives CASSDGRDRETQYF.

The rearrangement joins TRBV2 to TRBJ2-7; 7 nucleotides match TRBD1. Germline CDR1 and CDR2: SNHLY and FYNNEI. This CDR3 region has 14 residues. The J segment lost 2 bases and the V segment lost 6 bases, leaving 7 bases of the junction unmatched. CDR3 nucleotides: TGTGCCAGCAGCCCAGGGGGACGGCCCTACGAGCAGTACTTC. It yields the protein CASSPGGRPYEQYF.

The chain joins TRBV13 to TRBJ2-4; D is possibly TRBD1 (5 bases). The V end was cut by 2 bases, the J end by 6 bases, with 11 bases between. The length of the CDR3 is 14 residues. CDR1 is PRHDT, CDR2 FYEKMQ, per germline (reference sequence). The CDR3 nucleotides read TGTGCCAGCAGCTTAAAAGGGGCCGGAAACATTCAGTACTTC. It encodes CASSLKGAGNIQYF.

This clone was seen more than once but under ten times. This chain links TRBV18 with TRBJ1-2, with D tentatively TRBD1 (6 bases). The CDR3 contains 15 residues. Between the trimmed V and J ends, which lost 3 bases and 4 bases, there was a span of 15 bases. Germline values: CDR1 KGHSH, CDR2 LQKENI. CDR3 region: CASSPSTGTTYGYTF. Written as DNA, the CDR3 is TGTGCCAGCTCACCGTCGACAGGAACCACCTATGGCTACACCTTC.

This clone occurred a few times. CDR3 sequence reads: CASSLRGYNEQFF. In DNA, the CDR3 is TGTGCCAGCAGCTTGCGAGGATACAATGAGCAGTTCTTC. The gene calls are TRBV5-4 and TRBJ2-1; no clear D. The CDR3 runs to 13 residues. Germline CDR1 is SGHNT and CDR2 is YYREEE (reference sequence). V gave up 1 base and J gave up 4 bases, with 6 bases separating them. Looking up the rest from reference TRBV5-4 and TRBJ2-1 gives the full variable domain: ETGVTQSPTHLIKTRGQQVTLRCSSQSGHNTVSWYQQALGQGPQFIFQYYREEENGRGNFPPRFSGLQFPNYSSELNVNALELDDSALYLCASSLRGYNEQFFGPGTRLTVL.

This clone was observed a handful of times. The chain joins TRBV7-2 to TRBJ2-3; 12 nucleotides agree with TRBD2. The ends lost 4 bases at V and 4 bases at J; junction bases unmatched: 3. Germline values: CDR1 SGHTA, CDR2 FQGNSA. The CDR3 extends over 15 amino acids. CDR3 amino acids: CASSWASGRADTQYF. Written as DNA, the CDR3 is TGTGCCAGCAGCTGGGCTAGCGGGAGGGCAGATACGCAGTATTTT.

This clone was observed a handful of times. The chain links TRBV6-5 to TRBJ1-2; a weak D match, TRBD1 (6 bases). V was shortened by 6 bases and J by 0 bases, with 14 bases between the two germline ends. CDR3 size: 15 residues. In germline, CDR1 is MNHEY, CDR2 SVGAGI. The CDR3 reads CASRSGQTTNYGYTF. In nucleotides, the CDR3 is TGTGCCAGCAGAAGTGGACAGACAACTAACTATGGCTACACCTTC.

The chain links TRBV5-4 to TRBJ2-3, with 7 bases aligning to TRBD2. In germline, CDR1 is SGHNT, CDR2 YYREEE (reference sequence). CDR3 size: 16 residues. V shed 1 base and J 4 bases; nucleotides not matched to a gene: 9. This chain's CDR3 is CASSLRGGLAADTQYF. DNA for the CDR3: TGTGCCAGCAGCTTGAGAGGTGGGCTAGCGGCAGATACGCAGTATTTT. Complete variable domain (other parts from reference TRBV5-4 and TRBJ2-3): ETGVTQSPTHLIKTRGQQVTLRCSSQSGHNTVSWYQQALGQGPQFIFQYYREEENGRGNFPPRFSGLQFPNYSSELNVNALELDDSALYLCASSLRGGLAADTQYFGPGTRLTVL.

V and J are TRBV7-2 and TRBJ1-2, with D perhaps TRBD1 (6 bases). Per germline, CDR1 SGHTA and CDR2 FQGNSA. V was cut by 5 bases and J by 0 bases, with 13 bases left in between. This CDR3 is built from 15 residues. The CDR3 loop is CASSSYEGANYGYTF. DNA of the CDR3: TGTGCCAGCAGCAGTTATGAGGGGGCTAACTATGGCTACACCTTC.

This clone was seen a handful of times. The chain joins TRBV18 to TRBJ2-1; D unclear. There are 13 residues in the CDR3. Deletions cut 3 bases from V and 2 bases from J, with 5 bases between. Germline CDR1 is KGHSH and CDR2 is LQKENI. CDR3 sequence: CASSPLAYNEQFF. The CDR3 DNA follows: TGTGCCAGCTCACCCCTAGCCTACAATGAGCAGTTCTTC.

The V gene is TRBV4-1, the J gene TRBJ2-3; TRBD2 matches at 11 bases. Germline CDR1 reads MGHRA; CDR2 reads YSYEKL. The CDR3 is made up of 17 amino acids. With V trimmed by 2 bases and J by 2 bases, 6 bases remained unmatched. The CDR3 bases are TGCGCCAGCAGCCAACTCCTACTAGCGGGGGCCACAGATACGCAGTATTTT. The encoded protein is CASSQLLLAGATDTQYF.

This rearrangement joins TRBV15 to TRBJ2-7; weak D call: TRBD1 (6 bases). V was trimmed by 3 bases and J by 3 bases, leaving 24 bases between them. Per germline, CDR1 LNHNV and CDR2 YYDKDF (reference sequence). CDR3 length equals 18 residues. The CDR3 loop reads CATSRYLGQQRVVYEQYF. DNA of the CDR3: TGTGCCACCAGCAGGTACTTAGGACAGCAGAGGGTCGTCTACGAGCAGTACTTC.

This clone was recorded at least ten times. The CDR3 DNA follows: TGCAGCGCTCGCCTCGACATGAACACCGGGGAGCTGTTTTTT. Protein sequence: CSARLDMNTGELFF. V and J are TRBV29-1 and TRBJ2-2; no firm D call. The CDR3 is made up of 14 amino acids. CDR1 is SQVTM, CDR2 ANQGSEA, per germline. The V end was cut by 7 bases, the J end by 1 base, with 13 bases between.

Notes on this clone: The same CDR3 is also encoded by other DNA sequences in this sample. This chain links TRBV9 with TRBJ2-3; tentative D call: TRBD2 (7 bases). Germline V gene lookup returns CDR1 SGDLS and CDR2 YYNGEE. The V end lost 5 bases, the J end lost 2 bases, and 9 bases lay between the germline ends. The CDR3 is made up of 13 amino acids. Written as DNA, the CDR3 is TGTGCCAGCAGTGGGGGGGCCACAGATACGCAGTATTTT. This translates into CASSGGATDTQYF.